The rows below give T cell receptor beta chains drawn from one sample of a study of cytomegalovirus exposure and HLA in healthy donors. Sequenced by immunoSEQ multiplex PCR; TCRdb stores in-frame clones only, minus some. This sample yields a few hundred thousand clones, of which 80% to 90% are seen a single time; roughly 3.1% belongs to the top ten. The sample was PBMCs. All receptors come from a man in his thirties or forties in good health and CMV-seronegative. The CDR3 runs from the conserved cysteine through the conserved F or W. A D gene is named only where the DNA matches it firmly. Only some rows state a clone size, as once, few, many or a class for expanded clones.

clone_size j_call d_call v_call cdr3_aa cdr3_nt
. TRBJ1-6 . TRBV6-6 CASSYSATGNSPLHF TGTGCCAGCAGTTACTCAGCGACCGGGAATTCACCCCTCCACTTT
once TRBJ2-7 . TRBV27 CASSGKPSYEQYF TGTGCCAGCAGTGGCAAACCCTCCTACGAGCAGTACTTC
. TRBJ2-5 TRBD1 TRBV6-5 CASRTGGRVVETQYF TGTGCCAGCAGAACAGGGGGCAGGGTTGTTGAGACCCAGTACTTC
. TRBJ1-6 . TRBV7-8 CASSLVIGQGISPLHF TGTGCCAGCAGCTTAGTCATTGGGCAGGGGATCTCACCCCTCCACTTT
. TRBJ1-5 . TRBV6-5 CASSFRRGGNQPQHF TGTGCCAGCAGTTTCCGCAGGGGAGGCAATCAGCCCCAGCATTTT
. TRBJ2-3 TRBD2 TRBV7-9 CASSLALAGGRDTQYF TGTGCCAGCAGCTTAGCGCTAGCGGGGGGGCGAGATACGCAGTATTTT
. TRBJ1-2 . TRBV2 CASSDRPDGYTF TGTGCCAGCAGTGACAGGCCGGATGGCTACACCTTC
. TRBJ1-2 . TRBV6-1 CASSEVPEGPPYGYTF TGTGCCAGCAGTGAAGTGCCAGAGGGTCCCCCCTATGGCTACACCTTC
. TRBJ2-7 . TRBV27 CASSLTGRGHEQYF TGTGCCAGCAGTTTAACGGGCAGGGGCCACGAGCAGTACTTC
. TRBJ1-1 TRBD1 TRBV9 CASSVEPTGGNTEAFF TGTGCCAGCAGCGTAGAGCCCACAGGGGGCAACACTGAAGCTTTCTTT